This TCR beta chain was identified in a study of cytomegalovirus exposure and HLA in healthy donors. Study as a whole: In a previous analysis, approximately 110 million unique TCR beta sequences were found from some 180 million T cells.

Use of 60 Vbeta and 13 Jbeta primers characterized the PCR. Sequenced by immunoSEQ multiplex PCR; TCRdb stores in-frame clones only, minus some. The data contain about 130,000 clones, about 80% of them singletons. Whole-study findings and limits: In terms of immune exposure information, only CMV serostatus was available. In a later analysis, HLA-C alleles had the fewest associated TCRs, DRB1 alleles the most.

On this clone: The antigen is undetermined. At the DNA level, this CDR3 is encoded by other sequences in the same sample as well.

The sequenced sample consisted of PBMCs. This receptor was obtained from a man in his forties or fifties in good health and CMV-seronegative.

The DNA for the CDR3 is TGTGCCAGCAGCCTGAAGGGCAGGGGGATCCAAGAGACCCAGTACTTC. Residues: CASSLKGRGIQETQYF. The gene calls are TRBV5-6 and TRBJ2-5; 7 nucleotides match TRBD1. The CDR3 length is 16 residues. The V gene end was trimmed by 4 bases and the J gene end by 1 base; junction bases not matched to a gene: 10. Germline V CDR1 and CDR2: SGHDT, YYEEEE.